The present entry profiles one T cell receptor (beta chain) with its context. Its antigen is not known. This entry is derived from a study of a mutant IDH1 vaccine in newly diagnosed glioma. The repertoire was sequenced with immunoSEQ multiplex PCR; TCRdb's copy has only in-frame clones and lacks some. The repertoire holds 30,000 or so clones, with 60% to 80% as singletons. Noted time point: week 35, safety follow-up. Doses consisted of 300 ug of mutant IDH1 20-mer peptide each, paired with topical imiquimod. This clonotype was obtained from a woman aged 25 to 45 with glioma. Some clones in this sample may be carry-over from other donors' samples. The sample was PBMCs, taken from a glioma patient whose treatment included an IDH1 peptide vaccine.

CDR3 protein: CASSPLRDSDYNEQFF. The DNA of the CDR3 is TGTGCCAGCAGTCCCCTGAGGGACTCGGACTACAATGAGCAGTTCTTC. This chain joins TRBV5-6 and TRBJ2-1, with a possible D match to TRBD2 (6 bases). With 5 bases removed from V and 3 bases from J, the gap between germline ends came to 18 bases. The germline CDR1 and CDR2 sequences are SGHDT and YYEEEE. This CDR3 has 16 amino acids.